The clone carrying this T cell receptor (beta chain) has ten or more counts. Its antigen is currently unknown. The data originate from a study of T-cell memory formation after mild COVID-19. Study-level results: From day 15 to 85, contracting clones were balanced between CD4 and CD8, whereas later expanders leaned toward CD4+. Some clones that responded turned up in pre-infection memory, which suggests that cross-reactive memory joined in.

Amplification by 5'RACE using constant-segment primers produced TCR alpha and TCR beta cDNA libraries that carried sample barcodes and UMIs. TCRdb analysed the 5' RACE reads with MiXCR anew, one entry per CDR3 protein. The sample has fewer than 650,000 distinct CDR3 sequences, roughly 20% seen once. Germline assignment: CDR1 SGHVS and CDR2 FQNEAQ. CDR3 length: 15 amino acids. Trimming stripped 2 bases from V and 4 bases from J, with 14 bases between. The source material was PBMCs or a T cell subset sorted from them (not recorded which). The receptor's source is an adult woman who had mild COVID-19 (a few samples of this study predate the infection). Cell type and time point are not known. The chain couples TRBV7-8 to TRBJ2-5; weak D call: TRBD2 (5 bases). The CDR3 DNA sequence: TGTGCCAGCAGCTTACCCCAGGTGGCGGGAGAGACCCAGTACTTC. This gives the protein CASSLPQVAGETQYF.